This TCR beta chain was captured by sequencing in a study of cytomegalovirus exposure and HLA in healthy donors. The PCR had 60 Vbeta and 13 Jbeta primers. The method was immunoSEQ multiplex PCR; TCRdb's version includes in-frame clones alone and lacks a portion of them. The table includes some 150,000 clones, around 78% detected once. CDR3 length equals 15 residues. The V gene end was trimmed by 8 bases and the J gene end by 6 bases; junction bases not matched to a gene: 13. Germline CDR1 reads MDHEN; CDR2 reads SYDVKM. This clone was recorded a few times. The chain has TRBV28 and TRBJ1-1; 9 bases agree with TRBD1. The TCR was taken from a woman in her 30s in good health and CMV-seropositive. Source material: PBMCs. CDR3 sequence reads: CASANPGQGKSEAFF. The CDR3 nucleotides read TGTGCCAGCGCGAATCCGGGACAGGGAAAGTCTGAAGCTTTCTTT. The whole variable domain, filled in from reference TRBV28 and TRBJ1-1, reads DVKVTQSSRYLVKRTGEKVFLECVQDMDHENMFWYRQDPGLGLRLIYFSYDVKMKEKGDIPEGYSVSREKKERFSLILESASTNQTSMYLCASANPGQGKSEAFFGQGTRLTVV.